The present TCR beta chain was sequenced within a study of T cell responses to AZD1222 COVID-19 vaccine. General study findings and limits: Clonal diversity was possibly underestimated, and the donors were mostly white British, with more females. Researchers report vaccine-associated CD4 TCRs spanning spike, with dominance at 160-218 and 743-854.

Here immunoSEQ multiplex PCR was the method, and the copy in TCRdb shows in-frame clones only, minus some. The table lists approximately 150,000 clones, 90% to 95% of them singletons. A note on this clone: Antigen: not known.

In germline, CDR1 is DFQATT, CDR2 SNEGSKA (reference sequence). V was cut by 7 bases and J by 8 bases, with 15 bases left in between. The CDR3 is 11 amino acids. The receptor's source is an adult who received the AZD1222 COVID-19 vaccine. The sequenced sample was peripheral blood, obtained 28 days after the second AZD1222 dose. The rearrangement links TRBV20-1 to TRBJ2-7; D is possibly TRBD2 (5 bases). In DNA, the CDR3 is TGCAGTGGGAGGACTCCCCGACAGCAGTACTTC. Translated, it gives CSGRTPRQQYF.